This T cell receptor beta chain was observed in a study of T cell repertoires in cytomegalovirus infection. Looking at the study overall: As its CMV epitopes, the study selected recently identified HLA-C-restricted and well-studied HLA-B-restricted targets.

One entry per CDR3 protein results from TCRdb running MiXCR on the reads. The sample has some 700,000 distinct CDR3 sequences; approximately 33% are singletons. CDR3 length: 18 residues. V shed 3 bases and J shed 4 bases, with 19 bases lying between them. The V gene's germline CDR1 is SGHAT and CDR2 FQNNGV. This clonotype was seen a few times. As yet, its antigen is unknown. This specimen consisted of cultured PBMCs, obtained from culture after CMV antigen stimulation. V gene TRBV11-2 combines with J gene TRBJ1-6, with a weak D call TRBD1 (5 bases). The TCR was taken from a human donor in good health (CMV status not recorded). Some clones in this sample may be carry-over from other donors' samples. The CDR3 nucleotides read TGTGCCAGCAGCTTCGATCTTCCTCCGGGACGGTATAATTCACCCCTCCACTTT. Translating gives CASSFDLPPGRYNSPLHF.